Listed below are T cell receptor beta chains from one sample, sequenced in a study of beta chain features in type 1 diabetes. Clones were sequenced by immunoSEQ multiplex PCR, and TCRdb holds only the in-frame ones, with some missing. The sample has roughly 150,000 clones; about 8.1% are singletons. The sequencing sample was made of central memory CD4+ T cells from blood. These receptor sequences come from a man aged 18 to 29 in good health. CDR3s include the opening cysteine and the closing phenylalanine or tryptophan. D genes are given only for firm matches. Clone size is stated in some rows and not others, as once, few, many or a class when expanded.

V gene,clone size,J gene,D gene,CDR3 protein,CDR3 DNA
TRBV30,few,TRBJ1-2,.,CAWTRTLYGYTF,TGTGCCTGGACGCGGACACTTTATGGCTACACCTTC
TRBV28,few,TRBJ1-5,.,CASSLAGNSNQPQHF,TGTGCCAGCAGTTTAGCAGGGAATAGCAATCAGCCCCAGCATTTT
TRBV28,.,TRBJ1-4,.,CASWGQTNEKLFF,TGTGCCAGCTGGGGGCAGACTAATGAAAAACTGTTTTTT
TRBV7-9,once,TRBJ1-6,TRBD1,CASSPVDRGNSPLHF,TGTGCCAGCAGTCCGGTTGACAGGGGTAATTCACCCCTCCACTTT
TRBV21-1,few,TRBJ1-1,.,CASSKGVGVDTEAFF,TGTGCCAGCAGCAAAGGAGTGGGCGTGGACACTGAAGCTTTCTTT
TRBV5-1,.,TRBJ2-3,TRBD1,CASSSSISGQASDTQYF,TGCGCCAGCAGTTCGAGTATCAGCGGACAGGCATCAGATACGCAGTATTTT
TRBV4-3,.,TRBJ2-1,TRBD2,CASSQDLPAGDQYNEQFF,TGCGCCAGCAGCCAAGATCTGCCGGCGGGAGATCAGTACAATGAGCAGTTCTTC
TRBV19,.,TRBJ2-5,.,CASKGGHLGGTQYF,TGTGCCAGTAAGGGGGGGCACCTTGGGGGGACCCAGTACTTC
TRBV5-1,.,TRBJ2-7,TRBD1,CASSGDSPKAYEQYF,TGCGCCAGCAGCGGGGACAGCCCCAAGGCCTACGAGCAGTACTTC
TRBV7-3,.,TRBJ2-1,.,CASSLTTDNEQFF,TGTGCCAGCAGCTTAACTACGGACAATGAGCAGTTCTTC
TRBV30,few,TRBJ1-2,.,CAWRPIGDRYGYTF,TGTGCCTGGAGGCCCATAGGGGATAGGTATGGCTACACCTTC
TRBV5-1,few,TRBJ2-3,.,CASSLSYRQISTDTQYF,TGCGCCAGCAGCTTGTCCTATCGACAGATAAGCACAGATACGCAGTATTTT
TRBV2,few,TRBJ1-5,TRBD1,CASGSRRGSNQPQHF,TGTGCCAGCGGGAGCCGCAGGGGGAGCAATCAGCCCCAGCATTTT
TRBV10-3,few,TRBJ1-1,.,CAISGATGNTEAFF,TGTGCCATCAGCGGCGCAACGGGGAACACTGAAGCTTTCTTT
TRBV5-4,.,TRBJ2-7,.,CASSFTAAYEQYF,TGTGCCAGCAGCTTTACAGCGGCCTACGAGCAGTACTTC
TRBV7-8,few,TRBJ1-5,TRBD1,CASSRDRGNQPQHF,TGTGCCAGCAGCCGGGACAGGGGTAATCAGCCCCAGCATTTT
TRBV7-3,few,TRBJ2-5,.,CASSLRIGLMQETQYF,TGTGCCAGCAGCTTAAGGATCGGACTAATGCAAGAGACCCAGTACTTC
TRBV13,few,TRBJ2-7,.,CASSAGSSSYEQYF,TGTGCCAGCAGTGCAGGGTCGAGCTCCTACGAGCAGTACTTC
TRBV28,few,TRBJ2-1,TRBD2,CASRRSGGAYEQFF,TGTGCCAGCAGGCGAAGCGGGGGGGCCTATGAGCAGTTCTTC
TRBV28,few,TRBJ1-1,.,CASSLGQNTEAFF,TGTGCCAGCAGTCTCGGACAGAACACTGAAGCTTTCTTT
TRBV5-1,many,TRBJ2-1,TRBD2,CASSPSPGPLAGVREQFF,TGCGCCAGCAGCCCATCCCCCGGGCCACTAGCGGGAGTAAGGGAGCAGTTCTTC
TRBV9,few,TRBJ1-5,.,CASSVGHRSNQPQHF,TGTGCCAGCAGCGTAGGTCACAGGTCGAATCAGCCCCAGCATTTT
TRBV9,.,TRBJ2-2,.,CASSPRASGDTGELFF,TGTGCCAGCAGTCCCAGAGCCTCGGGGGACACCGGGGAGCTGTTTTTT
TRBV5-1,few,TRBJ1-4,TRBD1,CASSFLTGRNEKLFF,TGCGCCAGCAGCTTCTTGACAGGGCGCAATGAAAAACTGTTTTTT
TRBV9,.,TRBJ2-1,TRBD1,CASSAGQGGYNEQFF,TGTGCCAGCAGCGCGGGACAGGGGGGATACAATGAGCAGTTCTTC
TRBV7-8,few,TRBJ2-2,TRBD1,CASSLRTGTNTGELFF,TGTGCCAGCAGCTTAAGGACAGGGACGAACACCGGGGAGCTGTTTTTT
TRBV19,few,TRBJ2-2,TRBD2,CASSTFSGSGSGELFF,TGTGCCAGTAGCACCTTTAGCGGGAGTGGTTCCGGGGAGCTGTTTTTT
TRBV6-1,few,TRBJ2-1,TRBD2,CASSATSGRSNEQFF,TGTGCCAGCAGCGCGACTAGCGGGAGGTCAAATGAGCAGTTCTTC